What follows are 21 T cell receptor beta chains derived from one specimen sequenced in a study of T-cell reconstitution after alpha-beta-depleted transplantation in children. Unique molecular identifiers were built into the TCRbeta library. TCRdb used MiXCR to reprocess the PCR reads, holding one entry per CDR3 protein. The sample shows hundreds of thousands of distinct CDR3 sequences, approximately 15% of them seen only once. Sequencing used PBMCs from the stem cell graft donor, obtained from the stem cell graft. The receptors here all came from a human donor who donated a stem cell graft to a child with acute myeloid leukemia.

This clonotype came up a few times. This chain links TRBV20-1 with TRBJ2-1, with D maybe TRBD2 (7 bases). Germline assignment: CDR1 DFQATT and CDR2 SNEGSKA (reference sequence). V lost 1 base to trimming and J lost 0 bases, with 16 bases between them. The CDR3 contains 17 residues. The CDR3 here is CSARGLLRGRSYNEQFF. The CDR3 DNA follows: TGCAGTGCTAGAGGTCTCTTGCGGGGGCGCTCCTACAATGAGCAGTTCTTC.

This clonotype was seen at least ten times. The chain combines TRBV20-1 with TRBJ1-2, with no clear D. CDR1 DFQATT and CDR2 SNEGSKA come from the germline V gene (reference sequence). With 0 bases removed from V and 4 bases from J, the gap between germline ends came to 15 bases. This CDR3 is 15 amino acids long. This chain's CDR3 is CSARDERPKGYGYTF. The DNA for the CDR3 is TGCAGTGCTAGAGATGAGCGACCGAAGGGCTATGGCTACACCTTC.

The chain uses TRBV15 and TRBJ1-5; D is uncertain. Germline V gene sequence: CDR1 LNHNV, CDR2 YYDKDF (reference sequence). The CDR3 is 16 residues long. Trimming cost V 0 bases and J 1 base, with 10 bases left between them. The CDR3 reads CATSRDRRVSNQPQHF. The CDR3 region has the DNA TGTGCCACCAGCAGAGACCGGAGGGTGAGCAATCAGCCCCAGCATTTT.

This clonotype was seen many times. The rearrangement links TRBV12-3 or TRBV12-4 to TRBJ1-2; D uncertain. The ends were cut back, 6 bases at V and 8 bases at J, with 10 bases in the middle. The CDR3 loop spans 11 amino acids. CDR3 in amino acids: CASSLDGGYTF. The CDR3 DNA reads as TGTGCCAGCAGCCTGGACGGCGGCTACACCTTC.

This clonotype turned up a few times. This sequence joins TRBV4-3 and TRBJ1-5, with D possibly TRBD1 on 5 matching bases. The length of the CDR3 is 16 residues. Germline CDR1 and CDR2: LGHNA and YSLEER. Trimming left V 0 bases short and J 3 bases short, with 12 bases between. The CDR3 coding sequence is TGCGCCAGCAGCCAAGACGTAGGCAGGGACAATCAGCCCCAGCATTTT. Translating it yields CASSQDVGRDNQPQHF.

This clonotype was found many times. The chain uses TRBV29-1 and TRBJ1-1; possible D gene TRBD1, 5 bases. Trimming shortened V by 7 bases and J by 8 bases, and 11 bases separated the two germline ends. Per the germline V gene, CDR1 is SQVTM and CDR2 is ANQGSEA. The CDR3 has 10 residues. This chain's CDR3 is CSGGSREAFF. The CDR3 DNA sequence: TGCAGCGGGGGCAGTAGGGAAGCTTTCTTT.

This clonotype was recorded a few times. The J gene is TRBJ2-1, the V gene TRBV28; weak D call: TRBD1 (6 bases). The CDR3 contains 16 residues. Trimming shortened V by 6 bases and J by 1 base, and 16 bases separated the two germline ends. Germline V gives CDR1 MDHEN, CDR2 SYDVKM. The CDR3 DNA reads TGTGCCAGCAGCACCCGTTGGACAGAGTCCTACAATGAGCAGTTCTTC. Translating it yields CASSTRWTESYNEQFF.

The gene calls are TRBV5-1 and TRBJ2-1; the match to TRBD1 covers 9 bases. The germline CDR1 and CDR2 sequences are SGHRS and YFSETQ. This CDR3 region has 15 residues. V trimming: 1 base; J trimming: 6 bases; junction bases outside the gene matches: 5. Here the CDR3 reads CASSLPGQGPNEQFF. The CDR3 DNA reads as TGCGCCAGCAGCTTGCCAGGACAGGGGCCCAATGAGCAGTTCTTC.

V and J are TRBV7-9 and TRBJ1-2; D is unclear. Per the germline V gene, CDR1 is SEHNR and CDR2 is FQNEAQ (reference sequence). The CDR3 is 14 residues long. V gave up 1 base and J gave up 2 bases, with 8 bases separating them. CDR3 residues: CASSLDEDNYGYTF. DNA for the CDR3: TGTGCCAGCAGCTTAGATGAGGACAACTATGGCTACACCTTC.

A word on this clonotype: This may come from a read error, since a much larger clone is one base off. CDR3: CASSIQGWPYNEQFF. Written as DNA, the CDR3 is TGCGCCAGCAGCATACAGGGGTGGCCATACAATGAGCAGTTCTTC. The V and J genes are TRBV5-1 and TRBJ2-1; 7 bases match TRBD1. The CDR3 is 15 amino acids. V gave up 4 bases and J gave up 4 bases; unmatched junction bases: 8. The germline gives CDR1 SGHRS, CDR2 YFSETQ.

This clonotype appeared a few times. This sequence joins TRBV7-8 and TRBJ2-1; D is undetermined. The CDR3 contains 15 residues. Trimming shortened V by 5 bases and J by 4 bases, and 15 bases separated the two germline ends. Germline V CDR1 and CDR2: SGHVS, FQNEAQ. The CDR3 is CASSTTRSVYNEQFF. For the CDR3, the DNA is TGTGCCAGCAGCACGACGAGATCGGTTTACAATGAGCAGTTCTTC.

This clonotype turned up a few times. The CDR3: CASSGWDRGGAFF. The CDR3 DNA reads TGCGCCAGCAGCGGCTGGGACAGGGGGGGGGCTTTCTTT. V gene TRBV4-3 combines with J gene TRBJ1-1; 11 nucleotides match TRBD1. J gave up 11 bases and V 5 bases, and 7 bases lay outside the gene matches. This CDR3 contains 13 residues. The germline gives CDR1 LGHNA, CDR2 YSLEER.

This clonotype was seen repeatedly, ten times or more. This rearrangement joins TRBV20-1 to TRBJ2-1; 10 nucleotides line up with TRBD2. J was trimmed by 7 bases and V by 6 bases; bases with no gene match: 15. Germline CDR1 is DFQATT and CDR2 is SNEGSKA (reference sequence). The CDR3 is 16 amino acids. The CDR3 reads CSAATDLAGANNEQFF. CDR3 DNA: TGCAGTGCCGCGACAGATCTAGCGGGGGCCAATAATGAGCAGTTCTTC.

This clonotype was counted between two and nine times. The chain uses TRBV20-1 and TRBJ1-5; D unclear. The ends were cut back, 0 bases at V and 4 bases at J, with 13 bases in the middle. Germline V lookup: CDR1 DFQATT, CDR2 SNEGSKA (reference sequence). CDR3 length equals 15 residues. CDR3 in DNA: TGCAGTGCTAGAGAGTTAGCGACAAAGAATCAGCCCCAGCATTTT. Protein product: CSARELATKNQPQHF.

This sequence joins TRBV20-1 and TRBJ2-5; the D gene could be TRBD1 or TRBD2 (6 bases each). From germline, CDR1 is DFQATT and CDR2 SNEGSKA (reference sequence). V lost 0 bases to trimming and J lost 14 bases, with 19 bases between them. The CDR3 covers 13 residues. CDR3 nucleotides: TGCAGTGCTAGAGAAGGGGGGCGATCCACTCCCTACTTC. Protein: CSAREGGRSTPYF.

This clonotype was counted ten times or more. This sequence joins TRBV12-3 or TRBV12-4 and TRBJ1-1, with 8 positions matching TRBD1. V was clipped by 7 bases and J by 2 bases; unmatched bases: 12. The CDR3 length is 16 residues. CDR3: CASTDPGQEINTEAFF. The CDR3 DNA is TGTGCCAGCACCGACCCGGGACAGGAGATCAACACTGAAGCTTTCTTT.

A few counts support this clonotype. The rearrangement links TRBV11-2 to TRBJ1-6, with TRBD1 as a possible D gene (5 bases). The V gene lost 4 bases and the J gene lost 10 bases, with 14 bases spanning the gap. CDR1 SGHAT and CDR2 FQNNGV come from the germline V gene. The CDR3 has 14 amino acids. The chain's CDR3 is CASSSAGKGSPLHF. CDR3 sequence (DNA): TGTGCCAGCAGCTCCGCAGGGAAAGGATCACCCCTCCACTTT.

This clonotype was recorded at least ten times. The chain has TRBV29-1 and TRBJ2-1, with 11 bases identical to TRBD1. Looked up from germline, CDR1 is SQVTM and CDR2 is ANQGSEA. CDR3 length equals 12 residues. V shed 4 bases and J 8 bases; nucleotides not matched to a gene: 1. DNA of the CDR3: TGCAGCGTTGGGACAGGGGGCCATGAGCAGTTCTTC. Translated: CSVGTGGHEQFF.

This clonotype occurred many times. The chain recombines TRBV7-2 with TRBJ1-3, with D possibly matching TRBD1 (6 bases). In germline, CDR1 is SGHTA, CDR2 FQGNSA. The ends were cut back, 5 bases at V and 2 bases at J, with 13 bases in the middle. CDR3 size: 15 residues. The CDR3 is CASSHRAGPGNTIYF. The CDR3 DNA reads as TGTGCCAGCAGCCACAGGGCCGGACCTGGAAACACCATATATTTT.

This clonotype was observed many times. The chain is built from TRBV20-1 and TRBJ2-1; TRBD2 might be the D (6 bases). The CDR3 has 13 residues. V was trimmed by 0 bases and J by 8 bases, leaving 11 bases between them. From germline, CDR1 is DFQATT and CDR2 SNEGSKA (reference sequence). The chain's CDR3 is CSAREGGPDEQFF. The CDR3 DNA is TGCAGTGCTAGAGAAGGAGGGCCCGATGAGCAGTTCTTC.

This clonotype came up many times. The V and J genes are TRBV20-1 and TRBJ2-2; D possibly uses TRBD1 or TRBD2 (5 bases each). V shed 6 bases and J shed 4 bases, with 18 bases lying between them. The CDR3 runs 15 residues. CDR1 DFQATT and CDR2 SNEGSKA come from the germline V gene (reference sequence). The CDR3 region is CSAQRGAGGTGELFF. The DNA of the CDR3 is TGCAGTGCCCAAAGAGGGGCGGGTGGCACCGGGGAGCTGTTTTTT.